This T cell receptor (beta chain) was captured in a study of shared clonotypes between healthy human individuals (TCRdb year 2020). Turning to the overall study: The cohort included a few men and a couple of women between 18 and 49 years of age. For each donor, CD4 naive and CD4 memory were each given three plates, CD8 naive was given two plates, and CD8 memory was given one plate. To estimate repertoire size and how much clonotypes are shared between individuals, the study performed deep sequencing of blood TCR repertoires from a few healthy adults. Libraries were prepared and TCR repertoires were sequenced by different laboratories using diverse techniques, in order to increase sequencing depth and limit assay-specific biases. Per donor, leukapheresis produced somewhere between about 0.9 and 9.5 billion PBMCs. The study at large found these results: The genetic and exposure-history diversity represented was limited by the small number of donors. Compared with non-shared clonotypes, clonotypes shared by all four sorted-subset donors had higher generation probabilities. Estimated clonotype richness was generally larger for naive than for memory subsets. When a few donors were compared, the shared fraction of clonotypes was around 4.6% for naive CD4, over 3% for naive CD8, 2% to 2.5% for memory CD4, and less than 0.45% for memory CD8. Pairwise subsampling indicated that sequencing depth was expected to affect the degree of clonotype sharing among donors. Only blood was sampled, and tissue TCR repertoires likely differ from those in blood. Even with the large sequencing depth, rarefaction of the sorted-subset datasets indicated that sequencing was incomplete.

The donors were healthy, HIV-negative adults who had no recently reported acute infections or vaccinations. Every donor was a Caucasian adult living in Nashville, Tennessee, USA. CD4+ T cells were enriched by magnetic negative selection, after which naive cells were positively selected on CD45RA and the negative fraction was taken as the memory subset. After blood collection by leukapheresis, PBMCs were isolated using Ficoll-Histopaque density gradient centrifugation and then cryopreserved in the vapor phase of liquid nitrogen. Analytical flow cytometry was used to check the purity and quantity of every magnetically sorted T cell population. Genomic DNA was isolated from every sorted fraction and measured by UV absorbance on a Nanodrop 2000c. In the case of this clone: The clone's antigen remains unknown. Base qualities are not recorded, but no much larger clone differs from it by a single base.

TCR CDR3 regions were amplified from genomic DNA by multiplex PCR using the deep immunoSEQ assay. Extracted genomic DNA from each cell subset was distributed evenly across all wells of several immunoSEQ 96-well plates, and each plate was treated as a replicate. Each replicate PCR for sorted subsets received roughly 200 ng genomic DNA, equal to tens of thousands of T cell genomes. The purified libraries were quantified using a Qubit 3.0 fluorometer, sized with a Bioanalyzer 2100, and then quantified again using the KAPA Library Quantification kit. A separate single-read 150-cycle Illumina NextSeq 550 flow cell was used to sequence each immunoSEQ 96-well plate. From the authors' description of their analysis: Because the immunoSEQ output included only junctional sequences and no quality scores, the filtering could not be the same as the filtering used for full-length reads. To assign V/J genes and CDR3, sequences were annotated using PyIR, a Python wrapper for IgBLAST v1.9, with IMGT germline references. Any read was removed if the V/J assignment was weak (E-value above 1e-6), the CDR3 was missing, or the read contained stop codons, out-of-frame junctions, or ambiguous translated residues. V3J clonotypes were defined as sequences sharing the same inferred V gene, J gene, and CDR3 amino acid sequence. Percentage overlap between repertoires was calculated by dividing the number of shared unique clonotypes by the size of the smaller repertoire. Richness of each repertoire was evaluated using RTK rarefaction, the Chao1 estimator, and Recon v2.1 estimates of unobserved clonotypes. Generation probabilities for all TCRbeta clonotypes obtained by the gDNA method from a few donors were computed using OLGA. Imported from immuneACCESS, the table was reduced by TCRdb to in-frame sequences with V and J called. These copies leave out some clones; in studies compared against another copy, an unresolved V gene accounts for under half, and the cause of the remainder is not known. The V and J calls and clone size come from that table; D and trimming were worked out from the DNA. Recorded for this sample are 2,500,000 or so clones; over 85% of them occurred a single time. Around 0.14% of the sample is held by the ten biggest clonotypes.

The sequence derives from a young man in good health. Sequencing was carried out using naive CD4+ T cells sorted from blood. The meaning of the sample's cell subset or site label: CD45RA+ positively selected.

The CDR3 corresponds to CASSLGREAQAAQYF. The nucleotides are TGTGCCAGCAGCTTGGGGAGGGAAGCCCAAGCGGCCCAGTACTTC. The sequence links TRBV5-4 to TRBJ2-5; the D gene is perhaps TRBD2, on 6 matching bases. Sequences SGHNT (CDR1) and YYREEE (CDR2) are obtained from the germline V gene (reference sequence). A distance of 18 bases separates the germline ends of V and J, which lose 0 bases and 9 bases respectively. The CDR3 has 15 amino acids, counting the end cysteine and phenylalanine. Kept here is only the CDR3 DNA, which spans 45 bases and is read in frame from base 1.